These 14 T cell receptor beta chains were all obtained from the same sample, sequenced in a study of blood T cell repertoires in COVID-19 (dated by TCRdb to 2019 to 2021). Library generation was performed with the immunoSEQ multiplex PCR assay. TCRdb mirrors the immuneACCESS table, restricted to in-frame sequences. Some clones are absent from its copies; in checked studies, under half trace to an unresolved V gene, and the reason for the others is unknown. The table for this sample lists 150,000 to 200,000 clones; about 85% of them were counted only once. 20% to 25% of the sample goes to the ten largest clones. Sequenced input: peripheral blood. Source of these receptors: a man aged 60 to 69 with active or convalescent COVID-19.

The gene calls are TRBV19 and TRBJ1-2; D is perhaps TRBD1 (6 bases). V was cut by 7 bases and J by 5 bases, with 23 bases left in between. The CDR3 consists of 16 residues. Germline V gene sequence: CDR1 LNHDA, CDR2 SQIVND (reference sequence). Here the CDR3 DNA reads TGTGCCAGTAATCCCGGGACATCTATTAGAGGGTATGGCTACACCTTC. Translation gives CASNPGTSIRGYGYTF.

This chain connects TRBV6-5 to TRBJ1-2; 7 nucleotides match TRBD1. The CDR3 consists of 13 residues. CDR1 and CDR2 from the germline V gene are MNHEY and SVGAGI. Trimming at V came to 6 bases and at J to 8 bases, leaving 9 bases not matched to a gene. This CDR3 is CASRVGTDRGYTF. The CDR3, as DNA: TGTGCCAGCAGGGTCGGGACAGATAGGGGCTACACCTTC.

The chain carries TRBV5-1 and TRBJ2-5, with TRBD2 matching 14 bases. The CDR3 runs 16 residues. Germline V gene sequence: CDR1 SGHRS, CDR2 YFSETQ. V lost 4 bases and J lost 1; bases outside the gene matches: 3. The CDR3 DNA is TGCGCCAGCAGCCAGGGACTAGCGGGGGCCCAAGAGACCCAGTACTTC. Protein product: CASSQGLAGAQETQYF.

This clone was found a few times. The V and J genes are TRBV9 and TRBJ1-4, with 7 bases fitting TRBD1. The CDR3 covers 15 residues. J was trimmed by 3 bases and V by 3 bases; bases with no gene match: 5. Germline loops: CDR1 SGDLS, CDR2 YYNGEE. The CDR3 nucleotides are TGTGCCAGCAGCGCGACAGGGAGAGCTAATGAAAAACTGTTTTTT. It specifies CASSATGRANEKLFF.

This clone appeared a single time. The DNA of the CDR3 is TGCGCCAGCAGCTCTCGACAGGCAGATACGCAGTATTTT. It is translated as CASSSRQADTQYF. The chain uses TRBV5-1 and TRBJ2-3; TRBD1 might be the D (6 bases). V was clipped by 3 bases and J by 4 bases, with 9 bases between them. CDR1 is SGHRS and CDR2 is YFSETQ in the germline V gene. The CDR3 is 13 amino acids.

The chain employs TRBV5-1 and TRBJ1-1, with TRBD1 identical over 8 bases. V dropped 4 bases and J dropped 0; count of bases not matched to a gene: 5. The V gene's germline CDR1 is SGHRS and CDR2 YFSETQ. The CDR3 is made up of 15 amino acids. In nucleotides, the CDR3 is TGCGCCAGCAGCCTCGGACAGGGAGTGAACACTGAAGCTTTCTTT. It codes for CASSLGQGVNTEAFF.

V and J are TRBV5-1 and TRBJ2-1; D gene ambiguous. Per the germline V gene, CDR1 is SGHRS and CDR2 is YFSETQ. CDR3 length: 14 residues. Trimming removed 1 base from V and 6 bases from J, with 11 bases in between. The CDR3 coding sequence is TGCGCCAGCAGCTTGCTGTCTAGTCTCAATGAGCAGTTCTTC. This translates into CASSLLSSLNEQFF. The full variable domain, with the rest looked up from reference TRBV5-1 and TRBJ2-1, is KAGVTQTPRYLIKTRGQQVTLSCSPISGHRSVSWYQQTPGQGLQFLFEYFSETQRNKGNFPGRFSGRQFSNSRSEMNVSTLELGDSALYLCASSLLSSLNEQFFGPGTRLTVL.

This chain connects TRBV5-1 to TRBJ2-7, with D tentatively TRBD1 (6 bases). Germline V gives CDR1 SGHRS, CDR2 YFSETQ. Trimming left V 0 bases short and J 7 bases short, with 17 bases between. The length of the CDR3 is 15 residues. The CDR3 reads CASSLGSGGGGEQYF. CDR3 sequence (DNA): TGCGCCAGCAGCTTGGGTAGTGGGGGCGGAGGTGAGCAGTACTTC. Supplemented by reference TRBV5-1 and TRBJ2-7, the full variable domain reads KAGVTQTPRYLIKTRGQQVTLSCSPISGHRSVSWYQQTPGQGLQFLFEYFSETQRNKGNFPGRFSGRQFSNSRSEMNVSTLELGDSALYLCASSLGSGGGGEQYFGPGTRLTVT.

The chain joins TRBV30 to TRBJ2-1, with D possibly matching TRBD2 (5 bases). Looked up from germline, CDR1 is GTSNPN and CDR2 is SVGIG (reference sequence). V was clipped by 3 bases and J by 6 bases, with 6 bases between them. There are 11 residues in the CDR3. CDR3 DNA sequence: TGTGCCTGGAGCGCGGGCAATGAGCAGTTCTTC. Protein sequence: CAWSAGNEQFF.

This clone appeared once. An end of the junction differs from the germline gene, which may be a read error. The rearrangement joins TRBV5-6 to TRBJ2-3; 12 bases are a match to TRBD2. In germline, CDR1 is SGHDT, CDR2 YYEEEE. This CDR3 has 17 residues. The CDR3 DNA sequence: TGTGCCCGCAGCCCCCTGGGGGCTAGCGGGGGGGGAGATACGCAGTATTTT. Protein: CARSPLGASGGGDTQYF.

The chain combines TRBV18 with TRBJ1-1, with D perhaps TRBD1 (5 bases). Trimming left V 6 bases short and J 6 bases short, with 17 bases between. This CDR3 is built from 14 residues. The germline V gene has CDR1 KGHSH and CDR2 LQKENI. The CDR3 protein is CASSAAYRNSEAFF. The CDR3 region has the DNA TGTGCCAGCTCGGCGGCCTACAGGAATTCTGAAGCTTTCTTT.

This chain links TRBV5-1 with TRBJ2-7, with 8 nucleotides matching TRBD1. Germline CDR1 and CDR2: SGHRS and YFSETQ. V was pared by 7 bases and J by 5 bases, with 8 bases of the junction left unmatched. This CDR3 has 13 residues. The CDR3 DNA reads TGCGCCAGCCGGACAGGGAGTTTCAACGAGCAGTACTTC. Residues: CASRTGSFNEQYF.

This clone was counted a single time. The chain carries TRBV25-1 and TRBJ2-3, with D possibly matching TRBD1 (6 bases). V was cut by 5 bases and J by 0 bases, with 12 bases left in between. Per germline, CDR1 MGHDK and CDR2 SYGVNS. The CDR3 length is 15 residues. Here the CDR3 DNA reads TGTGCCAGCAGTCAGGCCAGGGGCAGCACAGATACGCAGTATTTT. As protein: CASSQARGSTDTQYF.

CDR3 in amino acids: CSVVGQLNTEAFF. In nucleotides, the CDR3 is TGCAGCGTTGTGGGGCAGTTGAACACTGAAGCTTTCTTT. The chain recombines TRBV29-1 with TRBJ1-1; TRBD1 might be the D (5 bases). CDR3 length equals 13 residues. Trimming left V 4 bases short and J 0 bases short, with 9 bases between. CDR1 and CDR2 (germline): SQVTM, ANQGSEA.